One sample yielded the 22 T cell receptor beta chains listed below, sequenced in a study of metastatic and nonmetastatic thyroid tumors. TCRdb re-called the PCR reads via MiXCR. The table lists about 38,000 clones, roughly half of them singletons, with roughly 24% in the top ten. Until they underwent thyroid surgery, no patient had received any treatment. Sequenced sample: tumor tissue. These receptors were collected from a male donor with papillary thyroid cancer or a benign thyroid nodule (not recorded which). Some clones in this sample may be carry-over from other donors' samples.

This clone has a handful of counts. The rearrangement uses TRBV12-3 or TRBV12-4 and TRBJ2-7; either TRBD1 or TRBD2 may supply D (8 bases each). The V and J ends lost 7 bases and 6 bases respectively, with 25 bases between them. The CDR3 sequence is 16 residues long. DNA for the CDR3: TGTGCCAGCACCCAGGGGGCTCGGGGGGGGAGGTCCGAGCAGTACTTC. As protein: CASTQGARGGRSEQYF.

This sequence joins TRBV18 and TRBJ2-7, with TRBD2 matching 7 bases. The ends lost 3 bases at V and 7 bases at J; junction bases unmatched: 9. Germline CDR1 is KGHSH and CDR2 is LQKENI. The CDR3 loop spans 14 amino acids. CDR3 DNA sequence: TGTGCCAGCTCACCCCCTTGGGAGGGCGGGGAGCAGTACTTC. As protein: CASSPPWEGGEQYF.

The rearrangement joins TRBV20-1 to TRBJ1-3; D uncertain. This CDR3 is 12 amino acids long. CDR1 and CDR2 (germline): DFQATT, SNEGSKA (reference sequence). With 3 bases removed from V and 1 base from J, the gap between germline ends came to 4 bases. The CDR3 region is CSARGSGNTIYF. CDR3 coding DNA: TGCAGTGCTAGGGGATCTGGAAACACCATATATTTT.

This clone occurred a few times. This chain links TRBV12-3 or TRBV12-4 with TRBJ2-5, with D possibly being TRBD2 (5 bases). The CDR3 is 13 residues long. Trimming removed 5 bases from V and 3 bases from J, with 10 bases in between. The CDR3 DNA reads TGTGCCAGCAGTATCGGGGTAAAAGAGACCCAGTACTTC. Its protein is CASSIGVKETQYF.

The rearrangement links TRBV5-1 to TRBJ1-2; 7 bases are shared with TRBD1. V lost 4 bases and J lost 6; bases outside the gene matches: 9. The CDR3 spans 14 residues. The germline CDR1 and CDR2 sequences are SGHRS and YFSETQ. CDR3 coding DNA: TGCGCCAGCAGCCTAGATCCCGGACAGGATGGCTACACCTTC. It specifies CASSLDPGQDGYTF.

The chain has TRBV12-3 or TRBV12-4 and TRBJ2-2; D is unresolved. Trimming took 1 base from V and 9 from J, leaving 6 bases between them. The CDR3 loop spans 12 amino acids. CDR3 residues: CASSLVSRELFF. CDR3 sequence (DNA): TGTGCCAGCAGTTTAGTCTCCAGGGAGCTGTTTTTT.

This clone was seen once. The chain recombines TRBV5-4 with TRBJ2-2; 11 bases match TRBD1. The CDR3 contains 19 residues. Germline CDR1 and CDR2: SGHNT and YYREEE (reference sequence). V lost 3 bases and J lost 4; bases outside the gene matches: 14. For the CDR3, the DNA is TGTGCCAGCAGCTCTCAACTCGGACAGGGGGCTAGTAGCACCGGGGAGCTGTTTTTT. Protein sequence: CASSSQLGQGASSTGELFF.

This clone occurred a few times. In DNA, the CDR3 is TGTGCCAGCAGCTACGCATCGCAGGGGCTGCAAGGCTACACCTTC. Translated, it gives CASSYASQGLQGYTF. This sequence joins TRBV7-2 and TRBJ1-2; D is possibly TRBD1 (6 bases). Trimming removed 4 bases from V and 8 bases from J, with 20 bases in between. The germline V gene has CDR1 SGHTA and CDR2 FQGNSA. The CDR3 loop spans 15 amino acids.

The rearrangement uses TRBV13 and TRBJ2-1; 11 bases match TRBD2. Per germline, CDR1 PRHDT and CDR2 FYEKMQ (reference sequence). The CDR3 consists of 15 residues. J was trimmed by 7 bases and V by 5 bases; bases with no gene match: 7. In DNA, the CDR3 is TGTGCCAGCAGCCCAACTAGCGGGAGTCGGAATGAGCAGTTCTTC. It translates to CASSPTSGSRNEQFF.

This clone was observed a few times. This chain connects TRBV6-1 to TRBJ2-3; maybe TRBD2 (5 bases). The CDR3 is 15 amino acids. V lost 7 bases and J lost 4, with 18 bases in between. Germline V lookup: CDR1 MNHNS, CDR2 SASEGT. The DNA of the CDR3 is TGTGCCAGCACCCCGCCCCTCGGAGGCCCAGATACGCAGTATTTT. Protein sequence: CASTPPLGGPDTQYF.

This clone appeared a few times. CDR3 nucleotide sequence: TGTGCCAGCAGTTTAGTTGGCCGTTCCACTGAAGCTTTCTTT. As protein: CASSLVGRSTEAFF. The V call is TRBV12-3 or TRBV12-4, the J call TRBJ1-1, with unresolved D. The CDR3 sequence is 14 residues long. V dropped 1 base and J dropped 4 bases, with 10 bases sitting between them.

The chain joins TRBV28 to TRBJ2-1; 10 positions match TRBD2. The CDR3 extends over 18 amino acids. Germline values: CDR1 MDHEN, CDR2 SYDVKM. The V and J ends lost 6 bases and 0 bases, in that order; junction bases with no gene match: 11. The CDR3 spells CASSRSLASGSSYNEQFF. The CDR3 bases are TGTGCCAGCAGCCGCTCACTTGCTAGCGGGAGCTCCTACAATGAGCAGTTCTTC.

This clone was counted only a few times. The V call is TRBV6-1, the J call TRBJ1-1; D gene unclear. V was cut by 9 bases and J by 0 bases, with 11 bases left in between. The CDR3 has 13 amino acids. CDR1 is MNHNS and CDR2 is SASEGT in the germline V gene. The CDR3 is CASADGLNTEAFF. The CDR3 region has the DNA TGTGCCAGTGCGGACGGTCTGAACACTGAAGCTTTCTTT.

V usage is TRBV20-1 and J usage is TRBJ2-7; D is unclear. The CDR3 length is 12 residues. Trimming took off 3 bases at V and 5 bases at J, with 11 bases between the two ends. The germline V gene has CDR1 DFQATT and CDR2 SNEGSKA (reference sequence). In nucleotides, the CDR3 is TGCAGTGCTAGTTACAGTGCAGACGAGCAGTACTTC. It translates to CSASYSADEQYF.

The chain combines TRBV6-1 with TRBJ2-2; D is ambiguous. The V gene lost 0 bases and the J gene lost 5 bases, with 4 bases spanning the gap. The germline CDR1 and CDR2 sequences are MNHNS and SASEGT. The CDR3 is made up of 13 amino acids. As DNA, the CDR3 is TGTGCCAGCAGTGAAGCGCGGACCGGGGAGCTGTTTTTT. Translated: CASSEARTGELFF.

The chain has TRBV20-1 and TRBJ2-3; maybe TRBD2 (7 bases). The CDR3 runs 11 residues. Trimming pared 7 bases from V and 9 bases from J, leaving 14 bases between. Per germline, CDR1 DFQATT and CDR2 SNEGSKA (reference sequence). The CDR3: CSESPGGTQYF. The DNA of the CDR3 is TGCAGTGAGTCTCCGGGGGGCACGCAGTATTTT.

V and J are TRBV28 and TRBJ2-7; TRBD1 or TRBD2 may be the D gene (5 bases each). V lost 5 bases and J lost 5, with 19 bases in between. The CDR3 contains 15 residues. Germline V gene lookup returns CDR1 MDHEN and CDR2 SYDVKM. This chain's CDR3 is CASSPGGGIGDEQYF. The CDR3 DNA reads TGTGCCAGCAGTCCCGGTGGGGGAATTGGGGACGAGCAGTACTTC. The full variable domain, in which reference TRBV28 and TRBJ2-7 provide the parts outside the CDR3, is DVKVTQSSRYLVKRTGEKVFLECVQDMDHENMFWYRQDPGLGLRLIYFSYDVKMKEKGDIPEGYSVSREKKERFSLILESASTNQTSMYLCASSPGGGIGDEQYFGPGTRLTVT.

The rearrangement links TRBV30 to TRBJ2-7, with D hard to call. Germline V gene sequence: CDR1 GTSNPN, CDR2 SVGIG (reference sequence). V was clipped by 3 bases and J by 2 bases, with 11 bases between them. CDR3 length: 13 amino acids. CDR3 nucleotide sequence: TGTGCCTGGAGCCAAATGGGCACCTACGAGCAGTACTTC. Translation: CAWSQMGTYEQYF.

The chain uses TRBV11-2 and TRBJ1-1; D is unresolved. This CDR3 spans 14 amino acids. The germline CDR1 and CDR2 sequences are SGHAT and FQNNGV. The V gene lost 5 bases and the J gene lost 1 base, with 11 bases spanning the gap. CDR3 loop: CASSATPSNTEAFF. In DNA form, the CDR3 reads TGTGCCAGCAGCGCGACACCATCGAACACTGAAGCTTTCTTT.

The rearrangement joins TRBV6-5 to TRBJ1-2, with D unresolved. Germline CDR1 is MNHEY and CDR2 is SVGAGI. The V end lost 0 bases, the J end lost 4 bases, and 9 bases lay between the germline ends. The CDR3 is 14 amino acids. CDR3 DNA: TGTGCCAGCAGTTACTCGAACCGGGGCTATGGCTACACCTTC. As protein: CASSYSNRGYGYTF.

V gene TRBV5-6 combines with J gene TRBJ2-1, with no clear D. With 4 bases removed from V and 6 bases from J, the gap between germline ends came to 5 bases. This CDR3 region has 11 residues. Germline CDR1 SGHDT, CDR2 YYEEEE. The CDR3 region has the DNA TGTGCCAGCAGCCGTTTCAATGAGCAGTTCTTC. Translated, it gives CASSRFNEQFF.

J is TRBJ2-7 and V is TRBV11-2, with 7 bases that match TRBD2. V lost 5 bases, J lost 5 bases, and 12 bases stayed unmatched. CDR3 length: 15 residues. In germline, CDR1 is SGHAT, CDR2 FQNNGV. The CDR3 coding sequence is TGTGCCAGCAGCCAGGAGGGACTACCTTTTAACGAGCAGTACTTC. Translated, it gives CASSQEGLPFNEQYF.